This T cell receptor (beta chain) is from a study of cytomegalovirus exposure and HLA in healthy donors. This clone was seen a handful of times. Its antigen is not known. Samples came from healthy bone marrow donors. Germline CDR1 reads SEHNR; CDR2 reads FQNEAQ (reference sequence). Trimming at V came to 6 bases and at J to 6 bases, leaving 9 bases not matched to a gene. This CDR3 spans 14 amino acids. The PCR was carried out with 60 Vbeta primers and 13 Jbeta primers. Repertoires were generated with immunoSEQ multiplex PCR, while TCRdb's copy carries only in-frame clones and drops some. The table records about 150,000 clones, more than 60% of them present only once. Study observations and caveats: Most subjects had HLA-A and HLA-B alleles reportedly predicted accurately by TCR beta sequences. Cytomegalovirus association was assigned to approximately 180 TCR beta chains. In a later analysis, DRB1 alleles had the most associated TCRs; HLA-C alleles the fewest.

Sequencing was carried out using PBMCs. The clonotype originates from a man aged 35-49 years in good health and CMV-seropositive. The J gene is TRBJ2-3, the V gene TRBV7-9; 7 bases align to TRBD2. The CDR3 sequence: CASRGAGPSDTQYF. DNA of the CDR3: TGTGCCAGCAGAGGAGCGGGGCCCTCGGATACGCAGTATTTT.